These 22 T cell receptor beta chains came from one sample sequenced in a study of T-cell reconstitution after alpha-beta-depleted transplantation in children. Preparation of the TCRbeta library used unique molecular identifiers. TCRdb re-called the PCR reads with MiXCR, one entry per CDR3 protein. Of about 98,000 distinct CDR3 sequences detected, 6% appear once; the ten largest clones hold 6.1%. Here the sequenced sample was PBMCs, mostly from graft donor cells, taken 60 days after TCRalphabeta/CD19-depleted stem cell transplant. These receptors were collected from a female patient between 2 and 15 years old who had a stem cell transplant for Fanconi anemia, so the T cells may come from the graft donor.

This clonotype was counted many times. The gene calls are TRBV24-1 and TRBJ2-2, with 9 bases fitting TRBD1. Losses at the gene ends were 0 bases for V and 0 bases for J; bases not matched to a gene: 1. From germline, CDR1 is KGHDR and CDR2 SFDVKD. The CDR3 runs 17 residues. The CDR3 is CATSDLGTGPNTGELFF. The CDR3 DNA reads TGTGCCACCAGTGATTTGGGGACAGGGCCGAACACCGGGGAGCTGTTTTTT.

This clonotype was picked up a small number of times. CDR3 DNA sequence: TGTGCCAGCAGCTTCGCCGGGACGTCTAACACCTTC. It specifies CASSFAGTSNTF. The genes are TRBV7-9 and TRBJ1-2; perhaps TRBD1 as D (5 bases). Trimming cost V 3 bases and J 12 bases, with 14 bases left between them. The CDR3 is 12 amino acids. Germline V CDR1 and CDR2: SEHNR, FQNEAQ (reference sequence).

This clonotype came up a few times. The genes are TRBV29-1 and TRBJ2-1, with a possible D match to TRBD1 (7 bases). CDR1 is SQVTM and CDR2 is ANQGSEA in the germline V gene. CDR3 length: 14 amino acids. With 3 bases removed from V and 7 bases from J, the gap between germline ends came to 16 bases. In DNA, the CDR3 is TGCAGCGTTGAGGAGGGGGCGCGCTTGAATGAGCAGTTCTTC. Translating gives CSVEEGARLNEQFF.

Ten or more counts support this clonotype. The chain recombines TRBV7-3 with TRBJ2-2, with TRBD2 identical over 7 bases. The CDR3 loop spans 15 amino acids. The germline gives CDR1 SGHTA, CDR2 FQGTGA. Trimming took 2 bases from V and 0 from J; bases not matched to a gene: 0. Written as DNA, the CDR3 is TGTGCCAGCAGCTTAGCGGGAGCGAACACCGGGGAGCTGTTTTTT. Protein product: CASSLAGANTGELFF.

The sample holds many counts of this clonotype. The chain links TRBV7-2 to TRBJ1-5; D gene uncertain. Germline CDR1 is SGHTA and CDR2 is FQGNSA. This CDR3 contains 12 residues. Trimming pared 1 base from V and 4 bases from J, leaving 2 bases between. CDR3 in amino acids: CASSLGNQPQHF. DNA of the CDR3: TGTGCCAGCAGCTTAGGGAATCAGCCCCAGCATTTT.

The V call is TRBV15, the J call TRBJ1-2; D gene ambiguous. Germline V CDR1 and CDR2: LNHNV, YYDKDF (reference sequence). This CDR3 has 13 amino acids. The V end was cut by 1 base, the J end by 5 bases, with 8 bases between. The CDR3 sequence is CATSRGHLYGYTF. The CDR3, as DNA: TGTGCCACCAGCAGAGGACACCTGTATGGCTACACCTTC.

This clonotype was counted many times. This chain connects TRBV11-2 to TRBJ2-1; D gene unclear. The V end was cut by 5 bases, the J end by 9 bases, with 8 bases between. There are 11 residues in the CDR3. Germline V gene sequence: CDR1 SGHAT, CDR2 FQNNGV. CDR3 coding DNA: TGTGCCAGCAGCCCACGCCGTGAGCAGTTCTTC. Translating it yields CASSPRREQFF.

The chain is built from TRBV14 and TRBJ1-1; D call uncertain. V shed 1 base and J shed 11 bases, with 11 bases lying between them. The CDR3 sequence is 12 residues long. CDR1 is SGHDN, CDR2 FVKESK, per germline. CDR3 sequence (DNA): TGTGCCAGCAGCCAAGTGGGGATTGGGGCTTTCTTT. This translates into CASSQVGIGAFF. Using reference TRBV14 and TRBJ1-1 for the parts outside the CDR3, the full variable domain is EAGVTQFPSHSVIEKGQTVTLRCDPISGHDNLYWYRRVMGKEIKFLLHFVKESKQDESGMPNNRFLAERTGGTYSTLKVQPAELEDSGVYFCASSQVGIGAFFGQGTRLTVV.

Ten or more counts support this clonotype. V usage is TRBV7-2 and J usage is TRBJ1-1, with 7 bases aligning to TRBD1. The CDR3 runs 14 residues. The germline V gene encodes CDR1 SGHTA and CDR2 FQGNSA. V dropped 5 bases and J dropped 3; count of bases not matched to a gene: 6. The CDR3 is CASSIYRGDTEAFF. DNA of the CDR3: TGTGCCAGCAGCATATACAGGGGTGACACTGAAGCTTTCTTT.

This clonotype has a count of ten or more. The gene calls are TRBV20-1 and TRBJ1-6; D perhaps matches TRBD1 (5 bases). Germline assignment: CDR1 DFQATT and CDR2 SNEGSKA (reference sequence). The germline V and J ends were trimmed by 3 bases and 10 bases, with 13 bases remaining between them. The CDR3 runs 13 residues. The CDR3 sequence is CSARRGRGSPLHF. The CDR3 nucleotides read TGCAGTGCTAGGCGAGGGAGGGGCTCACCCCTCCACTTT.

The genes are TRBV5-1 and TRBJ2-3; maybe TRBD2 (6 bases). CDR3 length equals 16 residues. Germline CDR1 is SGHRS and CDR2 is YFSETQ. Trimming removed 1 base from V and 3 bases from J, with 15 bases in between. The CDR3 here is CASSLNGGVWTDTQYF. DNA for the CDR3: TGCGCCAGCAGCTTGAACGGGGGTGTCTGGACAGATACGCAGTATTTT.

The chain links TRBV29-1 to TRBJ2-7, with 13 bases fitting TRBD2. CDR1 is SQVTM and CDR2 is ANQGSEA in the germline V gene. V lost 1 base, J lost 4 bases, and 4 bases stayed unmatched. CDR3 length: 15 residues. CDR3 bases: TGCAGCGTTGAAGGGACTAGCGGGAGTGAGTACGAGCAGTACTTC. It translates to CSVEGTSGSEYEQYF.

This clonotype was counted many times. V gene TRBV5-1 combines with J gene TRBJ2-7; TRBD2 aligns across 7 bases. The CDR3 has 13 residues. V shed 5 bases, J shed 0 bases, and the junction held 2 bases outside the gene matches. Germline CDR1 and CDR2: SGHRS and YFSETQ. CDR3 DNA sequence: TGCGCCAGCAGACTAGCGACCTCCTACGAGCAGTACTTC. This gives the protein CASRLATSYEQYF.

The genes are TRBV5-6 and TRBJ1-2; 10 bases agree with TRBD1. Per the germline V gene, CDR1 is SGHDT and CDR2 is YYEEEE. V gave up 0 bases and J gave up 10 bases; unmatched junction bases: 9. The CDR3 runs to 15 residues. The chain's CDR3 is CASSLVTGTGAAYTF. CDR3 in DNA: TGTGCCAGCAGCTTGGTCACCGGGACAGGGGCTGCCTACACCTTC.

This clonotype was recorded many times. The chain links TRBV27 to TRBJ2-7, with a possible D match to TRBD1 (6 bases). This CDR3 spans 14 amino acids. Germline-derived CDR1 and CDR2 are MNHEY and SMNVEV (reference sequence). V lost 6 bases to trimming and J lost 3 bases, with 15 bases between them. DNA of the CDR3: TGTGCCAGCAGGGCACAGGGCTCGGTCTACGAGCAGTACTTC. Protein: CASRAQGSVYEQYF.

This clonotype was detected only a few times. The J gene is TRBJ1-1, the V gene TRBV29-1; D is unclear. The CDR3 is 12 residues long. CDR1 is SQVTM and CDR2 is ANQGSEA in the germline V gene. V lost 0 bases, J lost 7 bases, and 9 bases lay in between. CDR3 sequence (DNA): TGCAGCGTTGAAGAGGTGATTCATGAAGCTTTCTTT. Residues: CSVEEVIHEAFF.

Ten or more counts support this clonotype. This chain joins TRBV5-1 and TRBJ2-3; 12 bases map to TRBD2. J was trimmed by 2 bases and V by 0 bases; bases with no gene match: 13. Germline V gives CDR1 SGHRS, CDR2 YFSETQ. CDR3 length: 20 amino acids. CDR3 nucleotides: TGCGCCAGCAGCTTGGATCGGCTAGCGGGAGGGCCTACCCTCACAGATACGCAGTATTTT. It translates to CASSLDRLAGGPTLTDTQYF.

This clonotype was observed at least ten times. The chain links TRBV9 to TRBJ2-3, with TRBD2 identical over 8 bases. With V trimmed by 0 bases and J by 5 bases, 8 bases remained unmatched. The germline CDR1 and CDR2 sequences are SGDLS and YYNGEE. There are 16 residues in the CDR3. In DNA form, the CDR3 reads TGTGCCAGCAGCGTAGTCGGGGGGGCTAGTAGAGATACGCAGTATTTT. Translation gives CASSVVGGASRDTQYF.

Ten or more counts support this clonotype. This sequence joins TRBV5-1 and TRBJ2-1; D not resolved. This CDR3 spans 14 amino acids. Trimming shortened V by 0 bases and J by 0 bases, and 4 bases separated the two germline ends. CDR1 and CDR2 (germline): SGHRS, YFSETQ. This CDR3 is CASSLEDSYNEQFF. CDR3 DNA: TGCGCCAGCAGCTTGGAGGACTCCTACAATGAGCAGTTCTTC.

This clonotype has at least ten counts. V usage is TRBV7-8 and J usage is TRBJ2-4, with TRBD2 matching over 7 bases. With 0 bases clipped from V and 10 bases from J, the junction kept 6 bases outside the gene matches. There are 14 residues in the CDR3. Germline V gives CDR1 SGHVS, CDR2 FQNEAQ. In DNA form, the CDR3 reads TGTGCCAGCAGCTTAGCCCCGGGGGGAAGGATTCAGTACTTC. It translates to CASSLAPGGRIQYF.

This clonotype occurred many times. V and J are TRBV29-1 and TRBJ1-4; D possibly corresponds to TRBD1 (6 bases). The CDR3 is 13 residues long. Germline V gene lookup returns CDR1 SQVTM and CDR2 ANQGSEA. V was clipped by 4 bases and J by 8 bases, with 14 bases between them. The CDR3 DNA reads TGCAGCGTTGGATTCAGGGGAGGCGAAAAACTGTTTTTT. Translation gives CSVGFRGGEKLFF.

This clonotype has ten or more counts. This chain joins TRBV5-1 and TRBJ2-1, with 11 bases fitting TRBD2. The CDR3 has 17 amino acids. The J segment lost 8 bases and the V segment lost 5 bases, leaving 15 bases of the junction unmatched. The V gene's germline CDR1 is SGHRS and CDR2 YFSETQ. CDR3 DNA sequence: TGCGCCAGCAGGCCCACTAGCGGGGGCACCCTAATTCATGAGCAGTTCTTC. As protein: CASRPTSGGTLIHEQFF.